The 23 T cell receptor beta chains listed next were all sequenced from one sample in a study of early T cells in non-severe SARS-CoV-2 infection. TCRdb recomputed calls from the 5' RACE reads with MiXCR, one row per CDR3 protein. The sample has tens of thousands of distinct CDR3 sequences; around 4% are singletons. The specimen was whole blood. The receptors come from an adult who was a healthcare worker with PCR-confirmed SARS-CoV-2 infection or an uninfected control (not recorded which).

This clonotype was detected ten times or more. The DNA of the CDR3 is TGTGCCAGCAGCCAAGGAAGGAAGGCGGTCAATGAGCAGTTCTTC. This sequence encodes CASSQGRKAVNEQFF. This chain joins TRBV14 and TRBJ2-1; D is ambiguous. From germline, CDR1 is SGHDN and CDR2 FVKESK. CDR3 length equals 15 residues. V shed 1 base and J shed 6 bases, with 13 bases lying between them.

In its sample, this clonotype was seen many times. The rearrangement uses TRBV6-1 and TRBJ2-1; the D is unclear. CDR1 MNHNS and CDR2 SASEGT come from the germline V gene. The CDR3 totals 16 residues. V lost 4 bases to trimming and J lost 0 bases, with 13 bases between them. The chain's CDR3 is CASSVSRLSSYNEQFF. DNA for the CDR3: TGTGCCAGCAGTGTTAGCAGGCTCAGCTCCTACAATGAGCAGTTCTTC.

This clonotype was seen at least ten times. The genes are TRBV28 and TRBJ1-4, with 7 bases identical to TRBD1. The CDR3 is 15 amino acids. The V gene end was trimmed by 6 bases and the J gene end by 2 bases; junction bases not matched to a gene: 6. The germline gives CDR1 MDHEN, CDR2 SYDVKM. CDR3 DNA: TGTGCCAGCAGACCTGGGACAGCCACTAATGAAAAACTGTTTTTT. This translates into CASRPGTATNEKLFF.

Ten or more counts support this clonotype. The chain joins TRBV14 to TRBJ2-3; perhaps D is TRBD1 or TRBD2 (5 bases each). Germline V gene lookup returns CDR1 SGHDN and CDR2 FVKESK. The CDR3 consists of 17 residues. V was pared by 2 bases and J by 2 bases, with 17 bases between. CDR3 region: CASSQRGDSILTDTQYF. The CDR3 DNA is TGTGCCAGCAGCCAAAGGGGAGACTCCATTCTCACAGATACGCAGTATTTT.

As for this clonotype: The junction shows a germline mismatch at one end, possibly a read error. V usage is TRBV2 and J usage is TRBJ1-6, with D possibly TRBD1 on 6 matching bases. The CDR3 contains 14 residues. Germline CDR1 reads SNHLY; CDR2 reads FYNNEI. The CDR3: CASRADRDNSSLHF. CDR3 nucleotide sequence: TGTGCCAGCAGAGCGGACAGAGATAATTCATCCCTCCACTTT. Full variable domain (rest looked up from reference TRBV2 and TRBJ1-6): EPEVTQTPSHQVTQMGQEVILRCVPISNHLYFYWYRQILGQKVEFLVSFYNNEISEKSEIFDDQFSVERPDGSNFTLKIRSTKLEDSAMYFCASRADRDNSSLHFGNGTRLTVT.

In its sample, this clonotype was seen many times. The rearrangement uses TRBV7-9 and TRBJ2-6; possibly TRBD1 for D (6 bases). Germline CDR1 reads SEHNR; CDR2 reads FQNEAQ (reference sequence). The CDR3 sequence is 15 residues long. The germline V and J ends were trimmed by 4 bases and 2 bases, with 9 bases remaining between them. The CDR3 DNA sequence: TGTGCCAGCAGCTCCGACAGGCCTGGGGCCAACGTCCTGACTTTC. It yields the protein CASSSDRPGANVLTF.

This clonotype was counted a few times. V is TRBV7-9 and J is TRBJ2-2; D ambiguous. The CDR3 covers 14 residues. Trimming pared 5 bases from V and 0 bases from J, leaving 7 bases between. CDR1 is SEHNR, CDR2 FQNEAQ, per germline (reference sequence). The CDR3 here is CASSVDSNTGELFF. In nucleotides, the CDR3 is TGTGCCAGCAGCGTAGATTCGAACACCGGGGAGCTGTTTTTT.

The table lists this clonotype with many counts. V usage is TRBV5-4 and J usage is TRBJ1-1; D ambiguous. Germline-derived CDR1 and CDR2 are SGHNT and YYREEE (reference sequence). V was shortened by 2 bases and J by 1 base, with 6 bases between the two germline ends. This CDR3 spans 13 amino acids. The CDR3 DNA reads TGTGCCAGCAGCTTTACAACGAACACTGAAGCTTTCTTT. Translating gives CASSFTTNTEAFF. The complete variable domain, with remaining parts taken from reference TRBV5-4 and TRBJ1-1, reads ETGVTQSPTHLIKTRGQQVTLRCSSQSGHNTVSWYQQALGQGPQFIFQYYREEENGRGNFPPRFSGLQFPNYSSELNVNALELDDSALYLCASSFTTNTEAFFGQGTRLTVV.

This clonotype was counted at least ten times. The chain links TRBV4-1 to TRBJ2-5, with 7 bases that match TRBD2. Losses at the gene ends were 0 bases for V and 2 bases for J; bases not matched to a gene: 9. The CDR3 has 17 residues. The germline V gene encodes CDR1 MGHRA and CDR2 YSYEKL. The CDR3 nucleotides read TGCGCCAGCAGCCAAGATCGGCTAGCGGCTCAACAAGAGACCCAGTACTTC. This codes for CASSQDRLAAQQETQYF.

Ten or more counts support this clonotype. The genes are TRBV28 and TRBJ2-1; TRBD2 matches at 11 bases. The trim removed 4 bases at V and 9 bases at J, leaving 8 bases unmatched. The CDR3 is 15 amino acids. The germline CDR1 and CDR2 sequences are MDHEN and SYDVKM. The CDR3 loop reads CASSSLAGGPSEQFF. In nucleotides, the CDR3 is TGTGCCAGCAGTTCTTTAGCGGGAGGGCCCAGTGAGCAGTTCTTC. Drawing the rest from reference TRBV28 and TRBJ2-1, the complete variable domain is DVKVTQSSRYLVKRTGEKVFLECVQDMDHENMFWYRQDPGLGLRLIYFSYDVKMKEKGDIPEGYSVSREKKERFSLILESASTNQTSMYLCASSSLAGGPSEQFFGPGTRLTVL.

This clonotype was seen more than once but under ten times. CDR3 coding DNA: TGTGCCAGCAGCTTAACAAGGGCTGGAGATACGCAGTATTTT. Protein: CASSLTRAGDTQYF. The V gene is TRBV7-3, the J gene TRBJ2-3, with D unresolved. Germline V gene sequence: CDR1 SGHTA, CDR2 FQGTGA. Trimming removed 0 bases from V and 5 bases from J, with 9 bases in between. The CDR3 consists of 14 residues.

V gene TRBV19 combines with J gene TRBJ2-7; the match to TRBD1 covers 9 bases. CDR1 is LNHDA, CDR2 SQIVND, per germline (reference sequence). Trimming removed 6 bases from V and 0 bases from J; junction bases left unmatched: 6. This CDR3 spans 15 amino acids. CDR3 protein: CASSSGTGSSYEQYF. Here the CDR3 DNA reads TGTGCCAGTAGCTCCGGGACAGGGAGCTCCTACGAGCAGTACTTC.

This clonotype has just a few counts. The CDR3 here is CASSPTGAWADTQYF. The CDR3 coding sequence is TGTGCCAGCAGTCCTACAGGAGCTTGGGCAGATACGCAGTATTTT. V is TRBV2 and J is TRBJ2-3; D might be TRBD1 (5 bases). Trimming took 5 bases from V and 4 from J, leaving 16 bases between them. The CDR3 is 15 amino acids. In germline, CDR1 is SNHLY, CDR2 FYNNEI.

This clonotype was detected ten times or more. The J gene is TRBJ2-7, the V gene TRBV27; D is uncertain. CDR3 length: 13 residues. Looked up from germline, CDR1 is MNHEY and CDR2 is SMNVEV (reference sequence). Trimming cost V 3 bases and J 3 bases, with 9 bases left between them. The CDR3 region has the DNA TGTGCCAGCAGTTTTGGTCCATTCTACGAGCAGTACTTC. It yields the protein CASSFGPFYEQYF.

Many counts were recorded for this clonotype. The chain is built from TRBV7-6 and TRBJ2-1; 12 bases match TRBD2. J lost 4 bases, V lost 3 bases, and 4 bases had no gene match. CDR1 SGHVS and CDR2 FNYEAQ come from the germline V gene. The CDR3 consists of 16 residues. The CDR3 region is CASSLETSGSYNEQFF. As DNA, the CDR3 is TGTGCCAGCAGCTTGGAGACTAGCGGGAGTTACAATGAGCAGTTCTTC.

This clonotype occurred many times. The J gene is TRBJ1-2, the V gene TRBV7-9; D is ambiguous. The length of the CDR3 is 12 residues. Germline V gene sequence: CDR1 SEHNR, CDR2 FQNEAQ (reference sequence). Between the trimmed V and J ends, which lost 5 bases and 6 bases, there was a span of 10 bases. This CDR3 is CASSEDKDGYTF. In DNA, the CDR3 is TGTGCCAGCAGCGAAGACAAAGATGGCTACACCTTC.

The table lists this clonotype with many counts. The gene calls are TRBV5-1 and TRBJ2-5, with 8 bases that match TRBD2. The CDR3 length is 14 residues. J lost 4 bases, V lost 4 bases, and 6 bases had no gene match. CDR1 is SGHRS and CDR2 is YFSETQ in the germline V gene. This chain's CDR3 is CASSQGLGRETQYF. The CDR3 region has the DNA TGCGCCAGCAGCCAGGGACTAGGGAGAGAGACCCAGTACTTC.

The gene calls are TRBV5-1 and TRBJ2-7, with 9 bases aligning to TRBD2. The CDR3 spans 14 residues. Germline V gene data show CDR1 as SGHRS and CDR2 as YFSETQ. With V trimmed by 4 bases and J by 2 bases, 4 bases remained unmatched. The CDR3 region has the DNA TGCGCCAGCAGCACTAGCGGGCCAACCTACGAGCAGTACTTC. Its translation: CASSTSGPTYEQYF.

This clonotype was detected only a few times. J is TRBJ2-7 and V is TRBV2; 7 bases agree with TRBD1. The CDR3 has 13 residues. Germline V CDR1 and CDR2: SNHLY, FYNNEI. Unmatched junction bases numbered 1, after V lost 4 bases and J lost 1 base. Here the CDR3 DNA reads TGTGCCAGCAGTGGGGACAGATCCTACGAGCAGTACTTC. It translates to CASSGDRSYEQYF.

The V gene is TRBV13, the J gene TRBJ2-1; 8 nucleotides align to TRBD2. Germline V CDR1 and CDR2: PRHDT, FYEKMQ (reference sequence). The length of the CDR3 is 16 residues. V was pared by 5 bases and J by 4 bases, with 10 bases of the junction left unmatched. For the CDR3, the DNA is TGTGCCAGCAGCCCCCCGGCTAGCGGGCCTTACAATGAGCAGTTCTTC. Amino acid sequence: CASSPPASGPYNEQFF.

This clonotype was picked up many times. The chain links TRBV4-1 to TRBJ1-2; maybe TRBD1 (5 bases). The CDR3 extends over 15 amino acids. Germline loops: CDR1 MGHRA, CDR2 YSYEKL. V was clipped by 0 bases and J by 3 bases, with 11 bases between them. The CDR3 reads CASSQDLGRDYGYTF. The CDR3 bases are TGCGCCAGCAGCCAAGATTTAGGCAGGGACTATGGCTACACCTTC.

This clonotype has more than one count but fewer than ten. The CDR3 is CASSPGQNTEAFF. Here the CDR3 DNA reads TGTGCCAGCAGCCCGGGACAGAACACTGAAGCTTTCTTT. J is TRBJ1-1 and V is TRBV7-2; possible D gene TRBD1, 6 bases. V was shortened by 5 bases and J by 1 base, with 8 bases between the two germline ends. Germline V gene sequence: CDR1 SGHTA, CDR2 FQGNSA. This CDR3 has 13 residues.

This clonotype was counted ten times or more. The chain employs TRBV6-6 and TRBJ1-3, with 7 positions matching TRBD1. This CDR3 spans 15 amino acids. The junction had 4 bases not matched to a gene; V was cut back by 5 bases and J by 0 bases. Germline V gene data show CDR1 as MNHNY and CDR2 as SVGAGI (reference sequence). The CDR3 sequence: CASSQGQNSGNTIYF. The DNA of the CDR3 is TGTGCCAGCAGTCAGGGACAGAACTCTGGAAACACCATATATTTT.